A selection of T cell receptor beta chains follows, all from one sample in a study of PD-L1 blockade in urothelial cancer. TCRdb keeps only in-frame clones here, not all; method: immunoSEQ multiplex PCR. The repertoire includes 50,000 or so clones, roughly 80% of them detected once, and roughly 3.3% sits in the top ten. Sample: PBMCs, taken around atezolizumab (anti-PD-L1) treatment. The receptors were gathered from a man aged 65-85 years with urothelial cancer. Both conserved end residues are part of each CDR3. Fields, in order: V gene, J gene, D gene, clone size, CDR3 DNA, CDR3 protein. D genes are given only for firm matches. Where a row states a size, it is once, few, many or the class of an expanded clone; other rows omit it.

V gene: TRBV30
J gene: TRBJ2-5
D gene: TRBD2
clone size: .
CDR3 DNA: TGTGCCTTGACTAGCGGGATTAAACAAGAGACCCAGTACTTC
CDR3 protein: CALTSGIKQETQYF

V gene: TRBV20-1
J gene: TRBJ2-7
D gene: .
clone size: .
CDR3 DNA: TGCAGTGCTGGAACTAGCTCCGAGCAGTACTTC
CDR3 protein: CSAGTSSEQYF

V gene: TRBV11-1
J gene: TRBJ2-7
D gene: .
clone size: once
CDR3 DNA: TGTGCCAGCAGCCCCTCGGGTCGAACCTACGAGCAGTACTTC
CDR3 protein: CASSPSGRTYEQYF

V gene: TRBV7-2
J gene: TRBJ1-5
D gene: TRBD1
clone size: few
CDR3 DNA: TGTGCCAGCAGCTCAGACAGGGGAGGCAATCAGCCCCAGCATTTT
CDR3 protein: CASSSDRGGNQPQHF

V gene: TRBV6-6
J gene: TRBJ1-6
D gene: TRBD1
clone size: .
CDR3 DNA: TGTGCCAGCAGTACGACAGGGGGAGGAGCACCCCTCCACTTT
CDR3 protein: CASSTTGGGAPLHF

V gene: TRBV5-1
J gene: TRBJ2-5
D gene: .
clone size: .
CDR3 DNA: TGCGCCAGCAGCTGGAGGCCACAGGGTAGGGAGACCCAGTACTTC
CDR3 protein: CASSWRPQGRETQYF

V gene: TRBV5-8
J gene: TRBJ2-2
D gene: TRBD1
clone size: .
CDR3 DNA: TGTGCCAGCAGCTTCTCCGGGACAGGGGGCACCGGGGAGCTGTTTTTT
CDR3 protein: CASSFSGTGGTGELFF

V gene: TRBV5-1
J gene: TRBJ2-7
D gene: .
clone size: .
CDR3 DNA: TGCGCCAGCAGCTTGGCCTCTAGCTCCTACGAGCAGTACTTC
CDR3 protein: CASSLASSSYEQYF

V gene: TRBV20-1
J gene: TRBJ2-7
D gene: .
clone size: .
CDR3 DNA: TGCAGTGCTAGCCCAGTTACCGAGCAGTACTTC
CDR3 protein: CSASPVTEQYF

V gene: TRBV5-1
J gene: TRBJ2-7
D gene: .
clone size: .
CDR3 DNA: TGCGCCAGCAGCTTGGATGGCAGCGCCTACGAGCAGTACTTC
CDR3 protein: CASSLDGSAYEQYF

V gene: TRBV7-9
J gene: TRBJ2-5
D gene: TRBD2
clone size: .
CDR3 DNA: TGTGCCAGCAGCCTTACTAGCGGGGGTCTCCCTGGGGTAGAGACCCAGTACTTC
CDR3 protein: CASSLTSGGLPGVETQYF

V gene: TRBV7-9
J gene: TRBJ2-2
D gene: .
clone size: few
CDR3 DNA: TGTGCCAGCAGCTTCAGCGACACCGGGGAGCTGTTTTTT
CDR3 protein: CASSFSDTGELFF

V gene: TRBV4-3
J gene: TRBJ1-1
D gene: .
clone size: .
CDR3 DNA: TGCGCCAGCAGCCGGAGCGGCCCCACACGCACTGAAGCTTTCTTT
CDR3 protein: CASSRSGPTRTEAFF

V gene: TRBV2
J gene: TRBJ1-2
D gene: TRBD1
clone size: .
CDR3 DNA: TGTGCCAGCTGCCGGGACAGAGGTTTCTACACCTTC
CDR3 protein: CASCRDRGFYTF

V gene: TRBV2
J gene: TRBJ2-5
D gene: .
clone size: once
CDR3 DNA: TGTGCCAGCAGTACCGCCCAGAGGGAGACCCAGTACTTC
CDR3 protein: CASSTAQRETQYF

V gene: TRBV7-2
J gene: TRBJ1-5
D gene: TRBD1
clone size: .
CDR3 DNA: TGTGCCAGCAGCTTATACCCAGGGGGAAGCAATCAGCCCCAGCATTTT
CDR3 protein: CASSLYPGGSNQPQHF